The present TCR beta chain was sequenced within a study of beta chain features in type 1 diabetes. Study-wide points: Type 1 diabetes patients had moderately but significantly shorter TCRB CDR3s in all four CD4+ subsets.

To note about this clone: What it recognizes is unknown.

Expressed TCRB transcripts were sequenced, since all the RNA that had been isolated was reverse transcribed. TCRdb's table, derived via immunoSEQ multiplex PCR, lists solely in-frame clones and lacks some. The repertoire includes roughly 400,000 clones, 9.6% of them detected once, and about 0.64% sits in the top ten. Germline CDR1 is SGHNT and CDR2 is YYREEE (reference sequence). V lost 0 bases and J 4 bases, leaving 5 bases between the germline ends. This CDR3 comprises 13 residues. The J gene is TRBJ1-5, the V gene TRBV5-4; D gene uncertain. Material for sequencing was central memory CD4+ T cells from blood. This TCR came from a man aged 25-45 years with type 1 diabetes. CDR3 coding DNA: TGTGCCAGCAGCTTGGACCAGAATCAGCCCCAGCATTTT. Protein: CASSLDQNQPQHF.